This entry lists 18 T cell receptor beta chains sequenced from one sample in a study of brain T cells in children with intractable seizures. Time point reported: blood from clinic visit 5 months post-surgery; TSC patient then seizure free. Some clones are missing from TCRdb's copy, which holds only in-frame ones; the method was immunoSEQ multiplex PCR. The sample lists about 320,000 clones, 93% occurring once. The input for sequencing was peripheral blood, taken 4 to 6 months after surgery. The source of these receptors is a boy in the first two years of life with tuberous sclerosis and intractable seizures.

The chain recombines TRBV9 with TRBJ1-1; 9 nucleotides align to TRBD1. Germline-derived CDR1 and CDR2 are SGDLS and YYNGEE. The J segment lost 6 bases and the V segment lost 1 base, leaving 13 bases of the junction unmatched. This CDR3 contains 17 residues. Here the CDR3 reads CASSVREQGAGIAEAFF. CDR3 nucleotides: TGTGCCAGCAGCGTAAGGGAACAGGGGGCTGGCATTGCTGAAGCTTTCTTT.

The chain uses TRBV5-1 and TRBJ2-2, with D perhaps TRBD1 (5 bases). The CDR3 is 15 residues long. The V gene lost 0 bases and the J gene lost 4 bases, with 10 bases spanning the gap. Germline CDR1 reads SGHRS; CDR2 reads YFSETQ. In DNA form, the CDR3 reads TGCGCCAGCAGCTTGGGGCAGGGCGGCACCGGGGAGCTGTTTTTT. It codes for CASSLGQGGTGELFF.

The chain couples TRBV9 to TRBJ2-7, with TRBD2 matching over 9 bases. Germline loops: CDR1 SGDLS, CDR2 YYNGEE. The CDR3 has 16 amino acids. Unmatched junction bases numbered 7, after V lost 0 bases and J lost 3 bases. The chain's CDR3 is CASSVGLSGSSYEQYF. CDR3 sequence (DNA): TGTGCCAGCAGCGTAGGCCTTAGCGGGAGTAGCTACGAGCAGTACTTC.

This rearrangement joins TRBV19 to TRBJ2-1; weak D call: TRBD1 (6 bases). Per germline, CDR1 LNHDA and CDR2 SQIVND (reference sequence). Trimming pared 3 bases from V and 9 bases from J, leaving 12 bases between. The CDR3 contains 13 residues. The CDR3 DNA is TGTGCCAGTAGTATCCTCAGGGGCACTGAGCAGTTCTTC. Protein sequence: CASSILRGTEQFF.

The CDR3 bases are TGTGCCAGCAGCCCCCCCCCGACTAGCGGGAGACGCACACCTGACAATGAGCAGTTCTTC. Amino acid sequence: CASSPPPTSGRRTPDNEQFF. The V gene is TRBV11-3, the J gene TRBJ2-1, with 12 bases aligning to TRBD2. The junction had 19 bases not matched to a gene; V was cut back by 5 bases and J by 5 bases. The CDR3 extends over 20 amino acids. Germline V gives CDR1 SGHNT, CDR2 YENEEA. Drawing the rest from reference TRBV11-3 and TRBJ2-1, the complete variable domain is EAGVVQSPRYKIIEKKQPVAFWCNPISGHNTLYWYLQNLGQGPELLIRYENEEAVDDSQLPKDRFSAERLKGVDSTLKIQPAELGDSAVYLCASSPPPTSGRRTPDNEQFFGPGTRLTVL.

V and J are TRBV5-4 and TRBJ1-1; D may be TRBD1 (5 bases). CDR3 length equals 14 residues. CDR1 and CDR2 from the germline V gene are SGHNT and YYREEE (reference sequence). V lost 0 bases to trimming and J lost 4 bases, with 10 bases between them. CDR3 in amino acids: CASSLGAGGTEAFF. The CDR3 DNA is TGTGCCAGCAGCTTGGGGGCGGGGGGCACTGAAGCTTTCTTT.

The chain joins TRBV28 to TRBJ2-7; D unclear. From germline, CDR1 is MDHEN and CDR2 SYDVKM. The CDR3 sequence is 15 residues long. V shed 3 bases and J shed 4 bases, with 16 bases lying between them. The CDR3: CASSFAQDGPYEQYF. CDR3 DNA: TGTGCCAGCAGTTTCGCCCAAGACGGGCCTTACGAGCAGTACTTC.

This chain uses TRBV6-5 with TRBJ2-7; the D gene is possibly TRBD1 (6 bases). Trimming left V 5 bases short and J 0 bases short, with 11 bases between. The germline gives CDR1 MNHEY, CDR2 SVGAGI. The CDR3 is 14 residues long. CDR3 coding DNA: TGTGCCAGCAGTCTAACAGGGAGCTCCTACGAGCAGTACTTC. It translates to CASSLTGSSYEQYF.

The chain's CDR3 is CASSQGTILNYGYTF. For the CDR3, the DNA is TGTGCCAGCAGCCAAGGGACAATTCTTAACTATGGCTACACCTTC. The chain links TRBV3-1 (or the pseudogene TRBV3-2) to TRBJ1-2; a weak D match, TRBD1 (5 bases). V shed 1 base and J shed 1 base, with 10 bases lying between them. CDR1 and CDR2 (germline): LGHDT, YNNKEL (reference sequence). The CDR3 sequence is 15 residues long.

The rearrangement uses TRBV5-5 and TRBJ1-2; 7 bases map to TRBD1. Germline CDR1 and CDR2: SGHKS and YYEKEE (reference sequence). This CDR3 region has 16 residues. The J segment lost 4 bases and the V segment lost 0 bases, leaving 9 bases of the junction unmatched. The CDR3 sequence: CASSLASPGTAYGYTF. The DNA of the CDR3 is TGTGCCAGCAGCTTGGCCTCACCCGGGACAGCCTATGGCTACACCTTC.

This clone was counted only a few times. The chain has TRBV10-3 and TRBJ2-2; 15 bases are shared with TRBD2. The germline CDR1 and CDR2 sequences are ENHRY and SYGVKD. With V trimmed by 0 bases and J by 5 bases, 10 bases remained unmatched. The CDR3 runs to 20 residues. The CDR3 DNA reads as TGTGCCATCAGTGAGTCGACTTGGACTAGCGGGGGGGCGTCAACCGGGGAGCTGTTTTTT. The encoded protein is CAISESTWTSGGASTGELFF.

The chain carries TRBV5-1 and TRBJ1-4; the match to TRBD1 covers 11 bases. Trimming removed 4 bases from V and 3 bases from J; junction bases left unmatched: 11. There are 18 residues in the CDR3. From germline, CDR1 is SGHRS and CDR2 YFSETQ. CDR3 protein: CASSLDGTGGFANEKLFF. The CDR3 region has the DNA TGCGCCAGCAGCCTCGACGGGACAGGGGGTTTTGCTAATGAAAAACTGTTTTTT.

V gene TRBV6-2 or TRBV6-3 combines with J gene TRBJ2-7; TRBD2 is a possible D gene (6 bases). This CDR3 region has 13 residues. CDR1 MNHEY and CDR2 SVGEGT come from the germline V gene. The ends were cut back, 6 bases at V and 6 bases at J, with 15 bases in the middle. As DNA, the CDR3 is TGTGCCAGCAGCTCCCCGGGGGTGGCCGAGCAGTACTTC. Translating gives CASSSPGVAEQYF.

This chain links TRBV24-1 with TRBJ2-4, with TRBD1 identical over 8 bases. This CDR3 has 17 amino acids. Germline V CDR1 and CDR2: KGHDR, SFDVKD. V shed 4 bases and J 8 bases; nucleotides not matched to a gene: 15. The CDR3 sequence: CATSEGKQGGLSDIQYF. CDR3 coding DNA: TGTGCCACCAGTGAGGGGAAACAGGGGGGTCTTTCGGACATTCAGTACTTC.

This chain joins TRBV30 and TRBJ1-4; maybe TRBD1 (6 bases). Trimming removed 3 bases at V and 6 bases at J, with 14 bases between. Per the germline V gene, CDR1 is GTSNPN and CDR2 is SVGIG (reference sequence). The CDR3 contains 14 residues. CDR3 loop: CAWSLDRLDEKLFF. The CDR3 nucleotides are TGTGCCTGGAGCCTAGACAGGCTCGATGAAAAACTGTTTTTT.

The V call is TRBV5-4, the J call TRBJ1-1; D not resolved. Between the trimmed V and J ends, which lost 6 bases and 0 bases, there was a span of 15 bases. Germline values: CDR1 SGHNT, CDR2 YYREEE (reference sequence). The CDR3 runs 15 residues. CDR3 protein: CASIQDNLMNTEAFF. As DNA, the CDR3 is TGTGCCAGCATCCAAGACAACTTGATGAACACTGAAGCTTTCTTT. Drawing the rest from reference TRBV5-4 and TRBJ1-1, the complete variable domain is ETGVTQSPTHLIKTRGQQVTLRCSSQSGHNTVSWYQQALGQGPQFIFQYYREEENGRGNFPPRFSGLQFPNYSSELNVNALELDDSALYLCASIQDNLMNTEAFFGQGTRLTVV.

This rearrangement joins TRBV7-2 to TRBJ1-1, with TRBD1 matching 11 bases. With V trimmed by 3 bases and J by 1 base, 7 bases remained unmatched. Germline V lookup: CDR1 SGHTA, CDR2 FQGNSA. This CDR3 contains 17 residues. The DNA for the CDR3 is TGTGCCAGCAGCTTTTACCGGGACAGGGGGAAGAACACTGAAGCTTTCTTT. Translating it yields CASSFYRDRGKNTEAFF.

The V gene is TRBV6-6, the J gene TRBJ1-1; 7 bases are shared with TRBD1. Per germline, CDR1 MNHNY and CDR2 SVGAGI (reference sequence). J lost 1 base, V lost 7 bases, and 6 bases had no gene match. The CDR3 contains 14 residues. The CDR3 bases are TGTGCCAGCACTACAGGGGCTTCGAACACTGAAGCTTTCTTT. It yields the protein CASTTGASNTEAFF.